One and the same sample provided the 6 T cell receptor beta chains below, sequenced in a study of CD8 T cells in Susac syndrome. An amount of RNA that ranged from roughly 0.5 to 1 ug was reverse transcribed with random hexamers. TCRdb re-analysed the immunoSEQ multiplex PCR reads in MiXCR, keeping a single row per CDR3 protein. The repertoire holds approximately 100,000 distinct CDR3 sequences, with about nine tenths as singletons. The sample consisted of CD8+ T cells from PBMCs. The receptor set was obtained from a human donor in good health.

This chain joins TRBV15 and TRBJ1-1; no reliable D call. This CDR3 is built from 13 residues. Germline CDR1 and CDR2: LNHNV and YYDKDF (reference sequence). V lost 5 bases, J lost 0 bases, and 7 bases lay in between. CDR3 nucleotides: TGTGCCACCAGCCTCGGCATGAACACTGAAGCTTTCTTT. Its translation: CATSLGMNTEAFF.

This clonotype was recorded once. This chain uses TRBV20-1 with TRBJ2-7, with 8 bases that match TRBD1. Trimming took 6 bases from V and 3 from J; bases not matched to a gene: 10. Germline CDR1 DFQATT, CDR2 SNEGSKA (reference sequence). This CDR3 contains 14 residues. CDR3 loop: CSATTQGVLYEQYF. The CDR3 region has the DNA TGCAGTGCAACAACACAGGGGGTCCTCTACGAGCAGTACTTC.

This chain joins TRBV5-1 and TRBJ2-1, with TRBD1 identical over 7 bases. CDR3 length equals 15 residues. V lost 1 base and J lost 16; bases outside the gene matches: 17. Per germline, CDR1 SGHRS and CDR2 YFSETQ. Here the CDR3 reads CASSLTGTDYNERFF. Written as DNA, the CDR3 is TGCGCCAGCAGCTTGACCGGGACAGACTACAATGAGCGTTTCTTC.

V is TRBV5-1 and J is TRBJ2-3, with 10 bases that match TRBD2. Trimming at V came to 4 bases and at J to 5 bases, leaving 7 bases not matched to a gene. The CDR3 covers 15 residues. CDR1 is SGHRS and CDR2 is YFSETQ in the germline V gene. The CDR3 here is CASSALAGVIDTQYF. The CDR3 DNA is TGCGCCAGCAGCGCCCTAGCGGGAGTGATAGATACGCAGTATTTT.

V usage is TRBV7-2 and J usage is TRBJ2-5; D gene uncertain. The CDR3 is 14 residues long. Germline assignment: CDR1 SGHTA and CDR2 FQGNSA. V was cut by 5 bases and J by 6 bases, with 16 bases left in between. CDR3 region: CASSPPSGLKTQYF. The CDR3 DNA reads TGTGCCAGCAGCCCCCCTAGTGGTCTGAAGACCCAGTACTTC. The full variable domain, its missing parts supplied by reference TRBV7-2 and TRBJ2-5, is GAGVSQSPSNKVTEKGKDVELRCDPISGHTALYWYRQSLGQGLEFLIYFQGNSAPDKSGLPSDRFSAERTGGSVSTLTIQRTQQEDSAVYLCASSPPSGLKTQYFGPGTRLLVL.

The chain links TRBV6-5 to TRBJ2-7; 8 bases match TRBD1. The V segment lost 6 bases and the J segment 1 base; nucleotides outside the gene matches: 5. The length of the CDR3 is 14 residues. Germline V CDR1 and CDR2: MNHEY, SVGAGI. CDR3: CASRFDRGSYEQYF. The CDR3 bases are TGTGCCAGCAGATTTGACAGGGGATCCTACGAGCAGTACTTC.